A single sample is the source of the 10 T cell receptor beta chains below, sequenced in a study of T cells in women clearing cervical HPV infection. The assay was immunoSEQ multiplex PCR, and TCRdb's table has in-frame clones only and misses some. The sample spans approximately 41,000 clones; the ten largest clones claim around 7.6%. Sequencing was performed on blood buffy coat. The receptors originated from a woman between 18 and 75 years old with a cervical HPV16 infection that either progressed to CIN3+ or cleared (not recorded which).

CDR3 sequence: CASSDLAVTYNEQFF. Partial CDR3 DNA: TGTGCCAGCTCAGACCTAGCGGTTACCTACAATGAG. The chain combines TRBV18 with TRBJ2-1; the match to TRBD2 covers 7 bases. The read gets to within 3 residues of the CDR3 end, and the germline J gene fills in the rest. V shed 5 bases, J shed 2 bases, and the junction held 6 bases outside the gene matches. CDR1 and CDR2 (germline): KGHSH, LQKENI. CDR3 size: 15 residues.

Notes on this clone: The read falls 3 residues short of the CDR3 end, and the missing part is taken from the germline J gene. The chain is built from TRBV28 and TRBJ2-3; TRBD1 matches at 7 bases. Trimming at V came to 2 bases and at J to 4 bases, leaving 9 bases not matched to a gene. This CDR3 has 16 residues. Germline assignment: CDR1 MDHEN and CDR2 SYDVKM. The CDR3 bases that were read are TGTGCCAGCAGTTTAAGTACCCGAACAGGGGCAGATACG. Protein sequence: CASSLSTRTGADT. From start to end, the CDR3 is CASSLSTRTGADTQYF.

In regard to this clone: The read ends 3 residues before the CDR3 terminus; that terminus is restored from the germline J gene. The rearrangement uses TRBV5-7 and TRBJ2-3; the match to TRBD2 covers 8 bases. TRBV5-7 is an open reading frame, and its role is uncertain. This CDR3 region has 15 residues. V lost 4 bases, J lost 1 base, and 5 bases stayed unmatched. The DNA read from the CDR3 is TGTGCCAGCAGCATAACTAGCGGAGGCACAGATACG. It translates to CASSITSGGTDT. The entire CDR3 sequence reads CASSITSGGTDTQYF.

About this clone itself: Read coverage stops 3 residues before the CDR3 terminus; the germline J gene supplies the remainder. This rearrangement joins TRBV11-2 to TRBJ1-4, with 8 bases lining up with TRBD1. Germline lookup yields CDR1 SGHAT and CDR2 FQNNGV. This CDR3 comprises 14 residues. Unmatched junction bases numbered 1, after V lost 3 bases and J lost 4 bases. The CDR3 DNA, read in part, is TGTGCCAGCAGCTTGGACAGGGTTAATGAAAAA. Its translation is CASSLDRVNEK. The full CDR3 sequence reads CASSLDRVNEKLFF.

As to this clone: The read ends 3 residues early relative to the CDR3; the germline J gene fills the gap. This rearrangement joins TRBV20-1 to TRBJ1-1, with D possibly TRBD1 on 5 matching bases. Germline assignment: CDR1 DFQATT and CDR2 SNEGSKA (reference sequence). CDR3 length: 14 residues. With 0 bases removed from V and 7 bases from J, the gap between germline ends came to 15 bases. The sequenced part of the CDR3 DNA is TGCAGTGCTAGAGATTATTTGAGGCAGGGTGAA. Its protein product is CSARDYLRQGE. The full CDR3 protein reads CSARDYLRQGEAFF.

With respect to this clone: Read coverage stops 3 residues before the CDR3 terminus; the germline J gene supplies the remainder. The chain links TRBV2 to TRBJ1-2; the match to TRBD1 covers 7 bases. This CDR3 is built from 14 residues. Germline CDR1 and CDR2: SNHLY and FYNNEI. CDR3 residues: CASSGGDSPAGYTF. The DNA read from the CDR3 is TGTGCCAGCAGTGGAGGGGACAGCCCCGCGGGC.

With regard to this clone: From the germline J gene comes the end of the CDR3, since the read stops 3 residues before it. The genes are TRBV5-1 and TRBJ1-2; tentatively, D is TRBD1 (5 bases). The CDR3 consists of 14 residues. V was cut by 0 bases and J by 2 bases, with 8 bases left in between. CDR1 SGHRS and CDR2 YFSETQ come from the germline V gene. The CDR3 bases that were read are TGCGCCAGCAGCTTGGTGACAGCCAACTATGGC. Translating it yields CASSLVTANYG. The entire CDR3 is CASSLVTANYGYTF. Variable domain in full (rest from reference TRBV5-1 and TRBJ1-2): KAGVTQTPRYLIKTRGQQVTLSCSPISGHRSVSWYQQTPGQGLQFLFEYFSETQRNKGNFPGRFSGRQFSNSRSEMNVSTLELGDSALYLCASSLVTANYGYTFGSGTRLTVV.

In the case of this clone: Read sequence stops 3 residues before the CDR3 end, and the germline J gene provides the missing end. The J gene is TRBJ1-1, the V gene TRBV7-9; 10 nucleotides align to TRBD1. The length of the CDR3 is 15 residues. Germline V CDR1 and CDR2: SEHNR, FQNEAQ (reference sequence). V was clipped by 5 bases and J by 4 bases; unmatched bases: 7. CDR3 residues: CASSAWGTGVTEAFF. The covered CDR3 bases are TGTGCCAGCAGCGCCTGGGGGACAGGGGTCACTGAA.

A note on this clone: The read gets to within 3 residues of the CDR3 end, and the germline J gene fills in the rest. The chain is built from TRBV5-1 and TRBJ2-7; TRBD1 is a possible D gene (6 bases). Germline CDR1 is SGHRS and CDR2 is YFSETQ. The CDR3 length is 14 residues. Trimming took off 3 bases at V and 3 bases at J, with 13 bases between the two ends. CDR3 DNA (partial): TGCGCCAGCAGCTCTCCAACCAGGGGCTACGAG. Protein product: CASSSPTRGYE. The CDR3 in full is CASSSPTRGYEQYF.

Concerning this clone: The read gets to within 3 residues of the CDR3 end, and the germline J gene fills in the rest. This rearrangement joins TRBV20-1 to TRBJ1-2, with 7 bases lining up with TRBD1. V lost 0 bases to trimming and J lost 4 bases; unmatched junction nucleotides: 5. Germline V gene data show CDR1 as DFQATT and CDR2 as SNEGSKA (reference sequence). The CDR3 contains 14 residues. The CDR3 loop is CSARDPGTAYGYTF. The part of the CDR3 DNA that was read is TGCAGTGCTAGAGATCCAGGGACAGCCTATGGC.